The T cell receptor beta chain described here comes from a study of blood T cell repertoires in COVID-19. Study as a whole: PBMCs, B-cell-depleted T cells, or T cells provided the cDNA or gDNA that made up the material.

This clone appeared a single time. Per the original methods: Cell counts per sample came from amplifying reference gene primers. Using immunoSEQ multiplex PCR, the repertoire was profiled, and TCRdb retains in-frame clones only, with some absent. V and J calls plus clone size are reproduced from that table; the DNA served to infer D and trimming. The table shows about 130,000 clones, with approximately 80% occurring only once. The CDR3 consists of 15 residues. Germline V lookup: CDR1 SGHRS, CDR2 YFSETQ. V shed 3 bases and J shed 0 bases, with 12 bases lying between them. The clonotype comes from a woman aged 45-60 years with acute or convalescent COVID-19. Source material: peripheral blood. V usage is TRBV5-1 and J usage is TRBJ1-2, with D possibly matching TRBD1 (6 bases). CDR3 sequence reads: CASSSSGATNYGYTF. The CDR3 DNA reads as TGCGCCAGCAGCTCTTCAGGGGCCACTAACTATGGCTACACCTTC.